The sequence of this TCR beta chain was determined in a study of T cell responses to AZD1222 COVID-19 vaccine (dated by TCRdb to the early 2020s). With respect to the entire study: A total of approximately 250 trial participants underwent TCR sequencing, of whom under 220 had received two doses of AZD1222 and some 25 had received two doses of the MenACWY control vaccine. Enrollment into the trials was organized by age into subgroups of 18-55, 56-69 and 70-plus years, and those subgroups contained approximately 160, 26 and 62 TCR-sequenced participants, respectively. Results and caveats for the whole study, not just this receptor: Nearly half of unique spike-specific TCRs reportedly recognized epitopes outside regions mutated in the B.1.351 and B.1.1.7 variants. CD4 TCRs associated with the vaccine covered the entire spike protein, and the dominant responses were in regions 160-218 and 743-854. In the small 56-69-year group, the increase in depth fell short of significance, most likely because of low power. Because no samples from the day 14 peak response were available, repertoires could be characterized only after the peak T cell response. After two AZD1222 doses, both the breadth and the depth of spike-specific TCRs were significantly higher than at day 0 and than in MenACWY recipients. Conclusions about previously exposed vaccinees are limited because only five to seven AZD1222 recipients were SARS-CoV-2 seropositive at baseline. Participants were mostly white British and included more females than males, and it was suggested by the authors that clonal diversity may have been underestimated.

The sample's time point, from its label and the paper: about 28 days (+/-7) after the second vaccine dose. Because spike-specific TCR depth and breadth did not differ between the two schedules, AZD1222 recipients who got a second dose at roughly 4 weeks were pooled with those who got a second dose at roughly 12 weeks. The vaccinee samples were drawn from two UK trials, COV001 and COV002, one of which was a single-blind randomized controlled phase 2/3 trial testing AZD1222 (ChAdOx1 nCoV-19) in healthy adults. For TCRbeta chain sequencing, PBMC samples from trial participants were taken at day 0 and at day 28 after the second dose. The germline V gene specifies SGHTA as CDR1 and FQGNSA as CDR2. Between the V and J ends, shortened by 8 bases and 6 bases respectively, the junction contains 19 bases. CDR3 length: 15 amino acids, cysteine to phenylalanine. CDR3 DNA is the only sequence kept; it has 45 bases, read in frame from the first base.

On this clone: Its antigen is unknown. Base-call qualities are not available, and no considerably larger clone is one nucleotide away.

The CDR3 regions of human TCRbeta chains were subjected to immunosequencing. Per the authors' processing: TCRs in the repertoires were compared against a reference library of SARS-CoV-2-specific TCRs that had been generated with the MIRA antigen-specificity platform. Breadth meant the fraction of unique TCRs that were SARS-CoV-2-associated, whereas depth meant the fraction of total T cells that were SARS-CoV-2-associated. Using the MIRA data, each spike-specific TCR was assigned both to the spike region to which the TCR was reactive and to a CD4 or CD8 class. Log10-transformed breadth and depth values were compared by one-way ANOVA with Sidak's multiple comparisons tests. Sourced from immuneACCESS, this table was stored by TCRdb with only in-frame sequences that have V and J called. A share of the clones is absent; for the studies checked, an unresolved V gene accounts for under half, and the remainder has no known explanation. V, J and clone size are those of that table, while D and trimming were read from the DNA. The table for this sample lists 90,000 to 120,000 clones; 70% to 90% of them were counted only once. Together, the top ten hold approximately 4.8% of the sample.

Material: peripheral blood, obtained 28 days after the second AZD1222 dose. This TCR came from an adult who received the AZD1222 COVID-19 vaccine. In this chain, TRBV7-2 is recombined with TRBJ2-2; the D region possibly corresponds to TRBD1 (6 bases align). Here the CDR3 is given as CASLEQGGASGELFF. The nucleotides read TGTGCCAGCCTGGAACAGGGTGGAGCCTCCGGGGAGCTGTTTTTT.